The 28 T cell receptor beta chains presented below share a single source sample, sequenced in a study of blood T cells in healthy people across ages. Sample-barcoded 5' priming and a J-beta primer mix drove a second PCR of roughly 6 to 12 cycles. From the 5' RACE reads, TCRdb called clonotypes with MiXCR, one entry per CDR3 protein. The profile shows fewer than 1.5 million distinct CDR3 sequences, 42% of them singletons. The sequencing input was blood. Receptor source: a woman aged 18-29 years in good health.

Remarks on this clonotype: A read error is possible here, since a much larger clone lies one base away. The rearrangement links TRBV28 to TRBJ1-1; the D is unclear. Germline V gene lookup returns CDR1 MDHEN and CDR2 SYDVKM. With 2 bases removed from V and 3 bases from J, the gap between germline ends came to 4 bases. The CDR3 totals 12 residues. Here the CDR3 DNA reads TGTGCCAGCAGTTTACGGTACACTGAAGCTTTCTTT. Its translation is CASSLRYTEAFF.

CDR3: CASSLAFGDTEQYF. Here the CDR3 DNA reads TGTGCCAGCAGCTTAGCATTTGGGGACACCGAGCAGTACTTC. The J gene is TRBJ2-7, the V gene TRBV7-6, with D possibly TRBD1 on 6 matching bases. Trimming cost V 0 bases and J 6 bases, with 12 bases left between them. CDR1 and CDR2 (germline): SGHVS, FNYEAQ. The CDR3 has 14 amino acids.

The chain links TRBV2 to TRBJ2-2; tentatively, D is TRBD1 (6 bases). The germline V and J ends were trimmed by 6 bases and 5 bases, with 19 bases remaining between them. This CDR3 comprises 16 residues. CDR1 is SNHLY, CDR2 FYNNEI, per germline. CDR3 coding DNA: TGTGCCAGCAGGGGGGCAGGCGGTTTAGGTACCGGGGAGCTGTTTTTT. Its translation: CASRGAGGLGTGELFF.

This sequence joins TRBV6-5 and TRBJ1-2; 7 bases fit TRBD1. Losses at the gene ends were 2 bases for V and 0 bases for J; bases not matched to a gene: 6. CDR1 is MNHEY, CDR2 SVGAGI, per germline. This CDR3 comprises 16 residues. The CDR3: CASSYGGQTANYGYTF. CDR3 in DNA: TGTGCCAGCAGTTACGGGGGACAGACCGCTAACTATGGCTACACCTTC.

This clonotype has ten or more counts. V gene TRBV6-1 combines with J gene TRBJ2-3, with D perhaps TRBD1 (6 bases). Trimming took 5 bases from V and 1 from J, leaving 16 bases between them. This CDR3 is 16 amino acids long. Germline V gene lookup returns CDR1 MNHNS and CDR2 SASEGT. The CDR3 reads CASSSPAAGGTDTQYF. The CDR3 coding sequence is TGTGCCAGCAGTTCCCCCGCGGCAGGGGGCACAGATACGCAGTATTTT.

This clonotype came up once. The V gene is TRBV20-1, the J gene TRBJ1-5; TRBD1 might be the D (5 bases). The V and J ends lost 5 bases and 12 bases respectively, with 23 bases between them. The CDR3 sequence is 14 residues long. The V gene's germline CDR1 is DFQATT and CDR2 SNEGSKA (reference sequence). CDR3 DNA sequence: TGCAGTGCTCGGCAAGCGACGGGACGGTGCGTCCAGCATTTT. Its translation is CSARQATGRCVQHF.

The chain's CDR3 is CATSDPGTSGGVSYPDTQYF. The CDR3 DNA is TGTGCCACCAGTGATCCCGGGACTAGCGGGGGGGTATCATATCCAGATACGCAGTATTTT. The chain combines TRBV24-1 with TRBJ2-3; 16 nucleotides match TRBD2. V trimming: 3 bases; J trimming: 4 bases; junction bases outside the gene matches: 12. From germline, CDR1 is KGHDR and CDR2 SFDVKD. This CDR3 comprises 20 residues.

The chain employs TRBV2 and TRBJ2-7; D is unresolved. The CDR3 length is 12 residues. Germline CDR1 reads SNHLY; CDR2 reads FYNNEI. Trimming took 6 bases from V and 0 from J, leaving 6 bases between them. The CDR3 DNA follows: TGTGCCAGCAGAGAGAACTCCTACGAGCAGTACTTC. It yields the protein CASRENSYEQYF.

In its sample, this clonotype was seen a few times. The chain employs TRBV5-1 and TRBJ2-3, with 12 bases that match TRBD2. The CDR3 extends over 21 amino acids. Germline V gene data show CDR1 as SGHRS and CDR2 as YFSETQ. J was trimmed by 3 bases and V by 2 bases; bases with no gene match: 19. CDR3 sequence (DNA): TGCGCCAGCAGCTTACTCAGCGGACTAGCGGGGCCTGGTGGAATAACAGATACGCAGTATTTT. Its protein is CASSLLSGLAGPGGITDTQYF.

The chain carries TRBV30 and TRBJ1-6; unclear D gene. This CDR3 is built from 13 residues. The germline V gene has CDR1 GTSNPN and CDR2 SVGIG (reference sequence). The V end was cut by 7 bases, the J end by 5 bases, with 12 bases between. CDR3 protein: CASRTEHNSPLHF. The CDR3 DNA follows: TGTGCCTCCCGGACGGAACATAATTCACCCCTCCACTTT.

The chain couples TRBV7-9 to TRBJ2-5, with a tentative D call TRBD2 (5 bases). The CDR3 has 15 residues. Trimming left V 2 bases short and J 5 bases short, with 15 bases between. Germline loops: CDR1 SEHNR, CDR2 FQNEAQ (reference sequence). Written as DNA, the CDR3 is TGTGCCAGCAGCTTACCCCGGACTTTTTGGGAGACCCAGTACTTC. It is translated as CASSLPRTFWETQYF.

This clonotype was observed a few times. V and J are TRBV7-6 and TRBJ2-7; D unresolved. Germline values: CDR1 SGHVS, CDR2 FNYEAQ. The CDR3 runs to 12 residues. Trimming shortened V by 5 bases and J by 5 bases, and 10 bases separated the two germline ends. The CDR3 nucleotides read TGTGCCAGCAGCCTGTCTGGACACGAGCAGTACTTC. As protein: CASSLSGHEQYF.

The genes are TRBV6-6 and TRBJ1-1; D might be TRBD1 (5 bases). CDR1 is MNHNY and CDR2 is SVGAGI in the germline V gene (reference sequence). The CDR3 sequence is 16 residues long. The V end lost 2 bases, the J end lost 6 bases, and 19 bases lay between the germline ends. The CDR3 loop reads CASSYPSGRAPPEAFF. DNA of the CDR3: TGTGCCAGCAGTTACCCCTCGGGGCGCGCGCCGCCTGAAGCTTTCTTT.

The V and J genes are TRBV20-1 and TRBJ1-2; D is ambiguous. Trimming stripped 0 bases from V and 2 bases from J, with 10 bases between. From germline, CDR1 is DFQATT and CDR2 SNEGSKA (reference sequence). The CDR3 spans 14 residues. CDR3 amino acids: CSARELYSNYGYTF. The CDR3 nucleotides read TGCAGTGCTAGAGAACTCTACTCCAACTATGGCTACACCTTC.

This clonotype showed up just a few times. The chain recombines TRBV20-1 with TRBJ2-1; D unresolved. With 7 bases removed from V and 2 bases from J, the gap between germline ends came to 12 bases. CDR3 size: 13 residues. Germline V gene data show CDR1 as DFQATT and CDR2 as SNEGSKA (reference sequence). In DNA, the CDR3 is TGCAGTGGCGCCAGCTCCCCCTACAATGAGCAGTTCTTC. Residues: CSGASSPYNEQFF.

The J gene is TRBJ2-2, the V gene TRBV19; 7 bases align to TRBD1. The length of the CDR3 is 14 residues. With 7 bases clipped from V and 4 bases from J, the junction kept 6 bases outside the gene matches. CDR1 and CDR2 from the germline V gene are LNHDA and SQIVND (reference sequence). The CDR3 DNA reads as TGTGCCAGTACCCTATCAGGGGGCACCGGGGAGCTGTTTTTT. Translated: CASTLSGGTGELFF.

This clonotype was observed a single time. The chain links TRBV24-1 to TRBJ1-2, with a possible D match to TRBD1 (5 bases). V gave up 5 bases and J gave up 2 bases, with 20 bases separating them. The CDR3 spans 17 residues. Germline V gene sequence: CDR1 KGHDR, CDR2 SFDVKD. The CDR3 sequence is CATSGGGGQDGNYGYTF. CDR3 DNA: TGTGCCACCAGTGGCGGGGGAGGGCAGGACGGAAACTATGGCTACACCTTC.

V usage is TRBV7-9 and J usage is TRBJ2-4; D assignment may be TRBD1 or TRBD2 (5 bases each). The CDR3 runs to 12 residues. V was pared by 3 bases and J by 13 bases, with 13 bases between. The V gene's germline CDR1 is SEHNR and CDR2 FQNEAQ (reference sequence). Here the CDR3 reads CASSLQGWGQYF. CDR3 sequence (DNA): TGTGCCAGCAGCTTGCAGGGTTGGGGGCAGTACTTC.

This clonotype was observed once. The V and J genes are TRBV7-6 and TRBJ2-1; 9 nucleotides line up with TRBD2. The DNA end is a closer match to TRBJ2-7, so the J assignment may be wrong. The CDR3 has 17 amino acids. Germline V gene sequence: CDR1 SGHVS, CDR2 FNYEAQ. The CDR3 reads CASSSASGESSYNEQYF. The CDR3 region has the DNA TGTGCCAGCAGCTCGGCTAGCGGGGAGAGCTCCTACAATGAGCAGTACTTC.

This clonotype was detected many times. The rearrangement joins TRBV6-2 or TRBV6-3 to TRBJ1-5; tentatively, D is TRBD1 (6 bases). V gave up 0 bases and J gave up 4 bases, with 13 bases separating them. The CDR3 consists of 16 residues. Germline CDR1 MNHEY, CDR2 SVGEGT. CDR3 in amino acids: CASSYSTRGRNQPQHF. In DNA, the CDR3 is TGTGCCAGCAGTTACTCGACCAGGGGTCGTAATCAGCCCCAGCATTTT.

This clonotype came up a few times. This sequence joins TRBV29-1 and TRBJ1-1, with unresolved D. V was clipped by 4 bases and J by 0 bases, with 15 bases between them. The germline V gene encodes CDR1 SQVTM and CDR2 ANQGSEA. The CDR3 consists of 15 residues. The CDR3 is CSVVALLSMNTEAFF. The DNA for the CDR3 is TGCAGCGTTGTCGCCTTACTTTCCATGAACACTGAAGCTTTCTTT.

The chain joins TRBV12-3 or TRBV12-4 to TRBJ2-3, with 9 bases identical to TRBD2. The CDR3 loop spans 16 amino acids. Trimming cost V 5 bases and J 11 bases; bases outside gene matches: 17. CDR3 residues: CASSPPGLAKQDVQYF. Here the CDR3 DNA reads TGTGCCAGCAGTCCTCCCGGACTAGCGAAACAAGATGTGCAGTATTTT.

The V call is TRBV12-3 or TRBV12-4, the J call TRBJ1-1; D uncertain. The CDR3 length is 12 residues. V lost 4 bases and J lost 11, with 14 bases in between. The CDR3 DNA reads as TGTGCCAGCAGTTCGACCCGCAGCTACGCTTTCTTT. It encodes CASSSTRSYAFF.

The CDR3 nucleotides read TGCGCCAGCAGCCGCGCCCAGGTCGAAGAGACCCAGTACTTC. Its protein product is CASSRAQVEETQYF. This rearrangement joins TRBV5-1 to TRBJ2-5; D gene unclear. Trimming cost V 4 bases and J 3 bases, with 13 bases left between them. Germline-derived CDR1 and CDR2 are SGHRS and YFSETQ. The CDR3 covers 14 residues.

The rearrangement uses TRBV20-1 and TRBJ2-1, with D tentatively TRBD2 (5 bases). The CDR3 is 20 residues long. Trimming cost V 6 bases and J 1 base, with 31 bases left between them. Germline V gives CDR1 DFQATT, CDR2 SNEGSKA (reference sequence). The CDR3 DNA is TGCAGTGCCCCCCCAGGAGGAAGCGACCGAAGTCTGAGATCCTACAATGAGCAGTTCTTC. Translating it yields CSAPPGGSDRSLRSYNEQFF.

V and J are TRBV4-1 and TRBJ1-1; no firm D call. Germline CDR1 reads MGHRA; CDR2 reads YSYEKL. CDR3 length: 12 amino acids. Trimming left V 1 base short and J 7 bases short, with 7 bases between. CDR3: CASSQAGNEAFF. The CDR3 DNA sequence: TGCGCCAGCAGCCAAGCTGGGAATGAAGCTTTCTTT.

V and J are TRBV6-6 and TRBJ2-1; 9 positions match TRBD2. This CDR3 has 15 amino acids. Germline CDR1 and CDR2: MNHNY and SVGAGI (reference sequence). After removal of 2 bases from V and 8 bases from J, the junction contained 7 bases not matched to a gene. The CDR3 DNA sequence: TGTGCCAGCAGTTACGAGGGCGGGAGGGTTCATGAGCAGTTCTTC. Its protein product is CASSYEGGRVHEQFF.

In its sample, this clonotype was seen a few times. DNA of the CDR3: TGTGCTAGTGGTTTGGTACTGGGAGGGACCACAGATACGCAGTATTTT. Amino acids: CASGLVLGGTTDTQYF. The rearrangement links TRBV12-5 to TRBJ2-3; 7 bases are shared with TRBD2. Per the germline V gene, CDR1 is LGHNT and CDR2 is FRNRAP. Losses at the gene ends were 0 bases for V and 2 bases for J; bases not matched to a gene: 5. The CDR3 loop spans 16 amino acids.